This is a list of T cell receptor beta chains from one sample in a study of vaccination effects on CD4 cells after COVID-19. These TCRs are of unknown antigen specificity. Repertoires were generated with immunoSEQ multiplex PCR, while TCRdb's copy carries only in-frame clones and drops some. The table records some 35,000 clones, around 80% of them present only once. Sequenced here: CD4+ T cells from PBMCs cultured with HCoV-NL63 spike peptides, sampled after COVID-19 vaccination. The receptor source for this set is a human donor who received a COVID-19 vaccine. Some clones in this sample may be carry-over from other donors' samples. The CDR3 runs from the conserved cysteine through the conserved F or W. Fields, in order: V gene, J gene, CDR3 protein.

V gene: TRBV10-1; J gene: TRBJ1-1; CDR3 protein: CASSENGRASEAFF
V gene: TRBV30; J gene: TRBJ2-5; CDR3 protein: CAWNSAQETQYF
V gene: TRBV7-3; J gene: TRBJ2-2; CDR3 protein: CASSASGGTGELFF
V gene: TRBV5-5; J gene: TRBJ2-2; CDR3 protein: CASSFRGDELSGELFF
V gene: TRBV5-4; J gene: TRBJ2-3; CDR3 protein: CASSLAQLAGLTDTQYF
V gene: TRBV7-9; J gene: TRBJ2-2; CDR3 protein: CASSRQYSTGELFF
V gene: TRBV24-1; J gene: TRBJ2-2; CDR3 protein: CATSDSGPGSLTGELFF
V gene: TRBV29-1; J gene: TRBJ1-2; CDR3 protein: CSVVREPSGYTF
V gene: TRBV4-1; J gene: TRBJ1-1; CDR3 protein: CASSLGHTNTEAFF
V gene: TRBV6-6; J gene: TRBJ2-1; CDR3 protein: CASRALAGGSNEQFF
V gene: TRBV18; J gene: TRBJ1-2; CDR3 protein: CASSPPSRGDYGYTF
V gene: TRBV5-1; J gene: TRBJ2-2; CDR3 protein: CASSFDRGIFGELFF
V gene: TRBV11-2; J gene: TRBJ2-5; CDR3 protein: CASSSDWGLRTETQYF
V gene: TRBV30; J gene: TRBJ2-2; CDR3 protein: CAWSIFRATPGELFF
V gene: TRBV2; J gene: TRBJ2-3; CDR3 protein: CASSAEGYNTQYF
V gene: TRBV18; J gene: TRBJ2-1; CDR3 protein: CASSLLAGDYNEQFF
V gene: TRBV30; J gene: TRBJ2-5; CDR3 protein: CAWGLAGAGYF
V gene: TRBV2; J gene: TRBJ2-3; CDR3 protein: CAGVRGALTDTQYF
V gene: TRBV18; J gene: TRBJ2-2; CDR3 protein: CASSPGQGNTGELFF
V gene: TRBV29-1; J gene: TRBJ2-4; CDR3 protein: CSVIEPGRLKNIQYF
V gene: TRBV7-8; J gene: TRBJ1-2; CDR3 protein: CASSRDSKNYGYTF
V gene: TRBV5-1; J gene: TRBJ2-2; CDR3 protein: CASPPTGELFF
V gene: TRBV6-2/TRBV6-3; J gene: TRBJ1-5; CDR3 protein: CASSGQSNQPQHF
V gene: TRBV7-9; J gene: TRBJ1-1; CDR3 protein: CASSLRGVDTEAFF
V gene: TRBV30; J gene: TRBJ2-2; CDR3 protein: CAWIPPGQGFTGELFF
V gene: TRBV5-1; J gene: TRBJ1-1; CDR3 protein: CASSPRPPGQDMNTEAFF
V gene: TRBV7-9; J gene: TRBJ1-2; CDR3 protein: CASSPFGYTF
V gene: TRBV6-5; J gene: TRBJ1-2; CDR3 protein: CASSWNRGSYGYTF
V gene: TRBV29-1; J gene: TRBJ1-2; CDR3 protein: CSVEAANYGYTF
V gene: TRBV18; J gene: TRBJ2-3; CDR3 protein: CASSPRTGGITDTQYF
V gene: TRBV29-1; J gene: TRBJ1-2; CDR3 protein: CSVVDGVNYGYTF
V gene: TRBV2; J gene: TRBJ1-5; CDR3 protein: CASSGRTGDQPQHF
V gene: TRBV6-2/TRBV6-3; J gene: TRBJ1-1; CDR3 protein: CASSWDHTGIRMNTEAFF
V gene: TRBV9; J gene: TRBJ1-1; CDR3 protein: CASSVSQGSDTEAFF
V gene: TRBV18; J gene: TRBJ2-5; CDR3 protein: CASSGVGGETQYF
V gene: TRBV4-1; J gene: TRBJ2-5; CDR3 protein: CASSHPAREETQYF
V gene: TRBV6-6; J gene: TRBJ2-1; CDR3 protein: CASSHDLPRRDRVSDNEQFF
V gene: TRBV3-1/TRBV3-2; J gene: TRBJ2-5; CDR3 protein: CATRASGETQYF
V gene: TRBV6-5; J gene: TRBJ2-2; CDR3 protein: CASRRTGWRTGELFF
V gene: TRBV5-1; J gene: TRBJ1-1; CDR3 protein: CASSLAGDTEAFF
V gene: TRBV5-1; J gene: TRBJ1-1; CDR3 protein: CASSLVGDTEAFF
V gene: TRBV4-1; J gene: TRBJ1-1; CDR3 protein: CASSGGQNTEAFF
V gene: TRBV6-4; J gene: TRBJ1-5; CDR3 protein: CASSEMMGAGQPQHF
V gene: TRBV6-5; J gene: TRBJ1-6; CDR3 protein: CASSSGTEGSPLHF
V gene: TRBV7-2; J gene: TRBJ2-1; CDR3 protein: CASSAQTGIYEQFF
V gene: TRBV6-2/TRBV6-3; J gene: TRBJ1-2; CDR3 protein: CASSPPGVSYGYTF
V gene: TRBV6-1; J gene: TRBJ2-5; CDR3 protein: CASSESPGETQYF
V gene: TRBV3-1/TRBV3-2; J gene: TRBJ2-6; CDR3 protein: CASSRAVSGANVLTF
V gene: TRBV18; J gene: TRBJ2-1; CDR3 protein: CASSPPRGYNEQFF
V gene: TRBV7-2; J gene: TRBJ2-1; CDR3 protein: CASSSTPGTPQFF